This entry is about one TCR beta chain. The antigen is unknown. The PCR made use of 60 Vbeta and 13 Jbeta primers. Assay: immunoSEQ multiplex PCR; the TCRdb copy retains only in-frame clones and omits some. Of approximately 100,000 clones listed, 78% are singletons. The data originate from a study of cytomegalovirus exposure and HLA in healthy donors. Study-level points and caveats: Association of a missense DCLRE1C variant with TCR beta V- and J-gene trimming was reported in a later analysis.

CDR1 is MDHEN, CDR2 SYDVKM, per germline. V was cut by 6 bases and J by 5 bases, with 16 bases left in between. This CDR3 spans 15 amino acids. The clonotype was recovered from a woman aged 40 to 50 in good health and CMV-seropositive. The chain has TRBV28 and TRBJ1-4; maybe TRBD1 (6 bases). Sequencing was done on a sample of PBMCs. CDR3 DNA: TGTGCCAGCAGGATCAGGGGTTCCAAGAATGAAAAACTGTTTTTT. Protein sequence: CASRIRGSKNEKLFF. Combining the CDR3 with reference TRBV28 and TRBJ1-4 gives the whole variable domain DVKVTQSSRYLVKRTGEKVFLECVQDMDHENMFWYRQDPGLGLRLIYFSYDVKMKEKGDIPEGYSVSREKKERFSLILESASTNQTSMYLCASRIRGSKNEKLFFGSGTQLSVL.